Listed here are 29 T cell receptor beta chains from one sample, sequenced in a study of T cell repertoires in cytomegalovirus infection. TCRdb fed the reads into MiXCR, producing one record per CDR3 protein. The table has 170,000 or so distinct CDR3 sequences, around an eighth seen once. The sequencing sample was made of PBMCs. The source of these receptors is a human donor in good health (CMV status not recorded). Some clones in this sample may be carry-over from other donors' samples.

This clonotype has a handful of counts. V usage is TRBV7-2 and J usage is TRBJ1-4, with D tentatively TRBD1 (5 bases). Germline V gene sequence: CDR1 SGHTA, CDR2 FQGNSA. Trimming removed 5 bases from V and 7 bases from J, with 17 bases in between. This CDR3 has 15 residues. DNA for the CDR3: TGTGCCAGCAGCGGCAAGCGGGGCTTTGGTGAAAAACTGTTTTTT. This encodes CASSGKRGFGEKLFF.

This clonotype was seen ten or more times. V usage is TRBV28 and J usage is TRBJ2-3; D gene unclear. CDR3 length: 15 residues. V was clipped by 0 bases and J by 4 bases, with 11 bases between them. Per the germline V gene, CDR1 is MDHEN and CDR2 is SYDVKM. The CDR3 sequence is CASSLWGKSADTQYF. CDR3 sequence (DNA): TGTGCCAGCAGTTTATGGGGAAAAAGCGCAGATACGCAGTATTTT.

The chain couples TRBV6-8 to TRBJ1-5; 8 nucleotides line up with TRBD1. The V gene end was trimmed by 6 bases and the J gene end by 6 bases; junction bases not matched to a gene: 10. This CDR3 is built from 15 residues. The germline V gene has CDR1 MNHGY and CDR2 SAAAGT. CDR3 nucleotide sequence: TGTGCCAGCAGCGTCAGACAGGGGACGTTTCAGCCCCAGCATTTT. Its protein is CASSVRQGTFQPQHF.

This clonotype showed up many times. This sequence joins TRBV28 and TRBJ1-1; D possibly corresponds to TRBD1 (5 bases). Trimming removed 4 bases from V and 1 base from J, with 7 bases in between. The CDR3 contains 13 residues. In germline, CDR1 is MDHEN, CDR2 SYDVKM. The CDR3 nucleotides are TGTGCCAGCAGTTGGGGGGGGAACACTGAAGCTTTCTTT. Residues: CASSWGGNTEAFF.

This clonotype was observed a few times. The chain couples TRBV30 to TRBJ1-1, with a tentative D call TRBD1 (6 bases). The germline CDR1 and CDR2 sequences are GTSNPN and SVGIG (reference sequence). Trimming took 3 bases from V and 2 from J, leaving 7 bases between them. The CDR3 extends over 12 amino acids. The CDR3 protein is CAWRQGNTEAFF. CDR3 DNA sequence: TGTGCCTGGAGACAGGGAAACACTGAAGCTTTCTTT.

Ten or more counts support this clonotype. The V call is TRBV11-3, the J call TRBJ2-3; tentative D call: TRBD1 (5 bases). V lost 3 bases, J lost 3 bases, and 13 bases lay in between. From germline, CDR1 is SGHNT and CDR2 YENEEA. The CDR3 is made up of 15 amino acids. CDR3 DNA: TGTGCCAGCAGCTTCCGGGCAGGGATGACAGATACGCAGTATTTT. Translating gives CASSFRAGMTDTQYF.

This clonotype has more than one count but fewer than ten. The V call is TRBV29-1, the J call TRBJ1-5, with 7 bases aligning to TRBD1. Trimming cost V 5 bases and J 5 bases; bases outside gene matches: 6. CDR3 length: 13 residues. Germline CDR1 and CDR2: SQVTM and ANQGSEA. CDR3 in DNA: TGCAGCGTTTATCAGGGGGAAGATCAGCCCCAGCATTTT. This encodes CSVYQGEDQPQHF.

This sequence joins TRBV4-1 and TRBJ2-7; possibly TRBD1 for D (6 bases). V was trimmed by 4 bases and J by 1 base, leaving 17 bases between them. CDR3 length equals 16 residues. Per germline, CDR1 MGHRA and CDR2 YSYEKL. This CDR3 is CASSRDGQKPSYEQYF. For the CDR3, the DNA is TGCGCCAGCAGCCGAGACGGACAGAAGCCTTCCTACGAGCAGTACTTC.

This clonotype occurred many times. The J gene is TRBJ2-7, the V gene TRBV5-1; 7 positions match TRBD2. After removal of 3 bases from V and 3 bases from J, the junction contained 3 bases not matched to a gene. CDR3 length equals 13 residues. The germline V gene has CDR1 SGHRS and CDR2 YFSETQ. As DNA, the CDR3 is TGCGCCAGCAGCTGGGAGGGGCTCTACGAGCAGTACTTC. It yields the protein CASSWEGLYEQYF.

The chain uses TRBV20-1 and TRBJ2-7; 10 nucleotides align to TRBD1. V was pared by 2 bases and J by 4 bases, with 5 bases of the junction left unmatched. The CDR3 is 14 residues long. Germline V CDR1 and CDR2: DFQATT, SNEGSKA (reference sequence). The CDR3 DNA reads as TGCAGTGCTAGACCCCGGGACAGGGGTTACGAGCAGTACTTC. Translation: CSARPRDRGYEQYF.

The chain has TRBV2 and TRBJ1-2; 10 nucleotides match TRBD1. The J segment lost 6 bases and the V segment lost 8 bases, leaving 6 bases of the junction unmatched. This CDR3 is built from 13 residues. Germline V gives CDR1 SNHLY, CDR2 FYNNEI. The CDR3 DNA follows: TGTGCCAGCCCGGACAGGGGGGGAAATGGCTACACCTTC. Encoded protein: CASPDRGGNGYTF. Combining the CDR3 with reference TRBV2 and TRBJ1-2 gives the whole variable domain EPEVTQTPSHQVTQMGQEVILRCVPISNHLYFYWYRQILGQKVEFLVSFYNNEISEKSEIFDDQFSVERPDGSNFTLKIRSTKLEDSAMYFCASPDRGGNGYTFGSGTRLTVV.

This clonotype has ten or more counts. This chain connects TRBV4-1 to TRBJ1-6; no firm D call. Trimming stripped 4 bases from V and 7 bases from J, with 11 bases between. Germline CDR1 is MGHRA and CDR2 is YSYEKL. The CDR3 spans 14 residues. This CDR3 reads CASSPLMANSPLHF. In nucleotides, the CDR3 is TGCGCCAGCAGCCCCCTGATGGCAAATTCACCCCTCCACTTT.

Only one count was recorded for this clonotype. Since a much larger clone is just one base distant, this may be a read error. CDR3 in amino acids: CASSFGGRVIYEQYF. The CDR3 DNA reads as TGTGCCAGCAGCTTTGGGGGAAGGGTGATTTACGAGCAGTACTTC. The J gene is TRBJ2-7, the V gene TRBV7-2; D possibly uses TRBD1 or TRBD2 (5 bases each). Between the trimmed V and J ends, which lost 3 bases and 4 bases, there was a span of 16 bases. Germline-derived CDR1 and CDR2 are SGHTA and FQGNSA. The length of the CDR3 is 15 residues.

This rearrangement joins TRBV20-1 to TRBJ1-2; D may be TRBD1 (6 bases). V was trimmed by 1 base and J by 7 bases, leaving 16 bases between them. This CDR3 contains 14 residues. Per germline, CDR1 DFQATT and CDR2 SNEGSKA (reference sequence). CDR3 bases: TGCAGTGCTAGAGGGGGGGGGGCCGTCGGTGGCTACACCTTC. Translation gives CSARGGGAVGGYTF.

This chain links TRBV12-5 with TRBJ2-1, with a tentative D call TRBD1 (5 bases). The V gene's germline CDR1 is LGHNT and CDR2 FRNRAP. The V gene lost 6 bases and the J gene lost 2 bases, with 14 bases spanning the gap. The CDR3 has 15 amino acids. The CDR3 loop is CASGPDSTAYNEQFF. The CDR3 DNA reads as TGTGCTAGTGGACCCGACAGTACAGCCTACAATGAGCAGTTCTTC.

This clonotype was counted only a few times. The chain recombines TRBV28 with TRBJ1-5, with D possibly matching TRBD1 (5 bases). CDR3 length: 14 amino acids. Trimming removed 3 bases from V and 7 bases from J, with 13 bases in between. CDR1 and CDR2 from the germline V gene are MDHEN and SYDVKM. The CDR3 here is CASSLMRGRQPQHF. The CDR3 nucleotides are TGTGCCAGCAGTTTGATGAGGGGCAGACAGCCCCAGCATTTT.

V is TRBV15 and J is TRBJ2-5; D is perhaps TRBD2 (6 bases). The CDR3 totals 14 residues. Germline V CDR1 and CDR2: LNHNV, YYDKDF (reference sequence). V lost 4 bases, J lost 5 bases, and 14 bases lay in between. The CDR3 DNA reads TGTGCCACCAGCACCCGGGGGAAGAGTGAGACCCAGTACTTC. This codes for CATSTRGKSETQYF. The entire variable domain, with the rest obtained from reference TRBV15 and TRBJ2-5, is as follows: DAMVIQNPRYQVTQFGKPVTLSCSQTLNHNVMYWYQQKSSQAPKLLFHYYDKDFNNEADTPDNFQSRRPNTSFCFLDIRSPGLGDTAMYLCATSTRGKSETQYFGPGTRLLVL.

This clonotype was detected only a few times. The V and J genes are TRBV28 and TRBJ1-1, with TRBD1 matching over 10 bases. CDR1 MDHEN and CDR2 SYDVKM come from the germline V gene. V shed 5 bases, J shed 7 bases, and the junction held 4 bases outside the gene matches. This CDR3 contains 13 residues. In DNA, the CDR3 is TGTGCCAGCAGTGACAGGGGGCTGGTTGAAGCTTTCTTT. It codes for CASSDRGLVEAFF.

This sequence joins TRBV9 and TRBJ1-6, with D possibly TRBD1 on 5 matching bases. The V gene lost 2 bases and the J gene lost 6 bases, with 9 bases spanning the gap. The CDR3 covers 14 residues. Germline V gene lookup returns CDR1 SGDLS and CDR2 YYNGEE. This CDR3 is CASSVGGSNSPLHF. CDR3 in DNA: TGTGCCAGCAGCGTCGGGGGGTCTAATTCACCCCTCCACTTT.

The rearrangement joins TRBV19 to TRBJ2-3; D remains unclear. CDR1 LNHDA and CDR2 SQIVND come from the germline V gene (reference sequence). V was pared by 5 bases and J by 3 bases, with 24 bases between. The CDR3 contains 18 residues. CDR3 residues: CASSLRGPGARRTDTQYF. The CDR3 DNA follows: TGTGCCAGTAGTCTCCGTGGCCCTGGCGCCCGTCGGACAGATACGCAGTATTTT.

In its sample, this clonotype was seen a few times. The chain employs TRBV6-4 and TRBJ1-6, with D tentatively TRBD1 (6 bases). V lost 3 bases, J lost 5 bases, and 8 bases lay in between. The CDR3 totals 14 residues. CDR1 and CDR2 from the germline V gene are MRHNA and SNTAGT. CDR3 protein: CASSEQGDNSPLHF. CDR3 nucleotides: TGTGCCAGCAGTGAACAGGGAGATAATTCACCCCTCCACTTT.

This clonotype was observed a few times. CDR3 nucleotides: TGCGCCAGCAGCTTCCGGGATTTATACAATGAGCAGTTCTTC. It specifies CASSFRDLYNEQFF. The V call is TRBV5-1, the J call TRBJ2-1; tentative D call: TRBD2 (5 bases). The V end was cut by 2 bases, the J end by 4 bases, with 10 bases between. This CDR3 comprises 14 residues. CDR1 is SGHRS and CDR2 is YFSETQ in the germline V gene.

This clonotype was recorded many times. The V and J genes are TRBV28 and TRBJ2-5; 10 bases map to TRBD2. This CDR3 region has 17 residues. CDR1 MDHEN and CDR2 SYDVKM come from the germline V gene. Germline trimming cut 5 bases from V and 5 bases from J; bases unmatched to any gene: 14. The CDR3 bases are TGTGCCAGCAGTCCTACCCTTTACGAGCGGGGGGGGGAGACCCAGTACTTC. Amino acid sequence: CASSPTLYERGGETQYF. Full variable domain (outside the CDR3, taken from reference TRBV28 and TRBJ2-5): DVKVTQSSRYLVKRTGEKVFLECVQDMDHENMFWYRQDPGLGLRLIYFSYDVKMKEKGDIPEGYSVSREKKERFSLILESASTNQTSMYLCASSPTLYERGGETQYFGPGTRLLVL.

This clonotype has a handful of counts. The chain has TRBV29-1 and TRBJ2-2; 9 nucleotides match TRBD2. Germline V CDR1 and CDR2: SQVTM, ANQGSEA. CDR3 length: 14 residues. V lost 4 bases and J lost 6; bases outside the gene matches: 6. The CDR3 DNA is TGCAGCGTTGTGGGTAGCGGGAGTTCCGGGGAGCTGTTTTTT. This translates into CSVVGSGSSGELFF.

This clonotype was counted many times. The gene calls are TRBV6-2 or TRBV6-3 and TRBJ2-1; D might be TRBD2 (6 bases). This CDR3 has 16 residues. Germline lookup yields CDR1 MNHEY and CDR2 SVGEGT. V was shortened by 2 bases and J by 9 bases, with 20 bases between the two germline ends. The CDR3 sequence is CASSYRDLGGPGEQFF. CDR3 bases: TGTGCCAGCAGTTACCGGGATCTGGGAGGTCCGGGTGAGCAGTTCTTC.

Note on this clonotype: It may be a read error: a sequence one base away is much more abundant. The V call is TRBV7-2, the J call TRBJ1-3; D remains unclear. This CDR3 has 14 amino acids. Germline values: CDR1 SGHTA, CDR2 FQGNSA. The CDR3 DNA reads as TGTGCCAGCAGCGGGGATCGAGCGGGAAGCACCATATATTTT. It encodes CASSGDRAGSTIYF.

Comment on this clonotype: An end of the junction does not agree with germline; a read error may underlie this. The rearrangement links TRBV29-1 to TRBJ2-1; the D gene is possibly TRBD1 (6 bases). Germline lookup yields CDR1 SQVTM and CDR2 ANQGSEA. The length of the CDR3 is 12 residues. CDR3 residues: CSVRTEYNEQLF. The CDR3 DNA is TGCAGCGTCAGGACAGAATACAATGAGCAGCTCTTC.

This chain uses TRBV29-1 with TRBJ1-1; no definite D call. CDR1 is SQVTM and CDR2 is ANQGSEA in the germline V gene. The CDR3 sequence is 12 residues long. V lost 2 bases to trimming and J lost 5 bases, with 9 bases between them. The CDR3 reads CSVEKPGTEAFF. CDR3 bases: TGCAGCGTTGAAAAGCCGGGTACTGAAGCTTTCTTT.

This clonotype was detected only a few times. The rearrangement uses TRBV7-2 and TRBJ2-3; D unresolved. Trimming removed 2 bases at V and 0 bases at J, with 15 bases between. The CDR3 length is 17 residues. Germline V gives CDR1 SGHTA, CDR2 FQGNSA. The CDR3 reads CASSLIGRILSTDTQYF. The CDR3 nucleotides are TGTGCCAGCAGCTTAATTGGACGGATACTTAGCACAGATACGCAGTATTTT.